The source of this TCR beta chain is a study of blood T cell repertoires in COVID-19. Study-level background: From T cells, B-cell-depleted T cells, or PBMCs came the material, which was cDNA or gDNA.

The CDR3 length is 16 residues. Trimming took off 0 bases at V and 5 bases at J, with 16 bases between the two ends. Germline loops: CDR1 MNHEY, CDR2 SMNVEV (reference sequence). Repertoires were generated with immunoSEQ multiplex PCR, while TCRdb's copy carries only in-frame clones and drops some. The table records under 300,000 clones, approximately 90% of them present only once. The TCR was taken from a man aged 60-69 years who had recovered from COVID-19. Sequencing was carried out using peripheral blood. The chain links TRBV27 to TRBJ1-1; D is undetermined. The CDR3 region has the DNA TGTGCCAGCAGTTTATCATGGTCAGGACTAACTACTGAAGCTTTCTTT. Amino acid sequence: CASSLSWSGLTTEAFF.